Each of the 25 T cell receptor beta chains below was sequenced from the same sample in a study of T cells after yellow fever vaccination. MiXCR, applied by TCRdb to the 5' RACE reads, yields one record per CDR3 protein. This table has 4,500 to 6,500 distinct CDR3 sequences, roughly 6.5% appearing once. Sequencing used PBMCs, either bulk or a sorted T-cell subset (CD4+, CD8+, memory, or dextramer-sorted; not recorded which), obtained approximately 16 days after the first yellow fever vaccination. All receptors come from a man younger than 35 who received the YFV17D yellow fever vaccine.

This clonotype was seen repeatedly, ten times or more. V usage is TRBV27 and J usage is TRBJ2-7; 8 nucleotides match TRBD1. The CDR3 runs to 13 residues. The J segment lost 3 bases and the V segment lost 6 bases, leaving 4 bases of the junction unmatched. Germline loops: CDR1 MNHEY, CDR2 SMNVEV (reference sequence). CDR3 residues: CASRRTGGYEQYF. In nucleotides, the CDR3 is TGTGCCAGCAGGAGAACAGGGGGCTACGAGCAGTACTTC.

This clonotype showed up many times. CDR3 in amino acids: CASSESTGRTGELFF. CDR3 coding DNA: TGCGCCAGCAGTGAGTCGACAGGCCGGACCGGGGAGCTGTTTTTT. The genes are TRBV10-1 and TRBJ2-2, with a weak D call TRBD1 (6 bases). Germline values: CDR1 WNHNN, CDR2 SYGVQD (reference sequence). The CDR3 is 15 amino acids. Trimming stripped 0 bases from V and 5 bases from J, with 10 bases between.

This clonotype has ten or more counts. The chain couples TRBV20-1 to TRBJ1-6; D might be TRBD1 (5 bases). The CDR3 extends over 13 amino acids. The V and J ends lost 2 bases and 5 bases respectively, with 7 bases between them. CDR1 is DFQATT and CDR2 is SNEGSKA in the germline V gene (reference sequence). CDR3 sequence (DNA): TGCAGTGCTAGACAGGGAAATAATTCACCCCTCCACTTT. Its protein product is CSARQGNNSPLHF.

This clonotype was found many times. The chain is built from TRBV3-1 and TRBJ2-3, with D unclear. V lost 6 bases, J lost 6 bases, and 19 bases lay in between. Germline CDR1 and CDR2: LGHDT and YNNKEL (reference sequence). This CDR3 spans 15 amino acids. Written as DNA, the CDR3 is TGTGCCAGCAGTCTAGTAGCAGTGGCAGTTGATACGCAGTATTTT. It translates to CASSLVAVAVDTQYF.

This clonotype was seen only a few times. The chain couples TRBV6-5 to TRBJ1-1; unclear D gene. Looked up from germline, CDR1 is MNHEY and CDR2 is SVGAGI. V lost 3 bases and J lost 5, with 13 bases in between. The CDR3 is made up of 14 amino acids. This CDR3 is CASSYEGMRTEAFF. DNA of the CDR3: TGTGCCAGCAGTTATGAGGGTATGAGGACTGAAGCTTTCTTT.

This clonotype was observed many times. The V and J genes are TRBV12-3 or TRBV12-4 and TRBJ2-3, with D uncertain. This CDR3 has 14 amino acids. V was trimmed by 1 base and J by 4 bases, leaving 9 bases between them. The CDR3 loop reads CASSLGGRSDTQYF. The CDR3 nucleotides are TGTGCCAGCAGTTTAGGCGGCAGGTCAGATACGCAGTATTTT.

Ten or more counts support this clonotype. The V call is TRBV28, the J call TRBJ2-1; 7 nucleotides line up with TRBD2. J gave up 4 bases and V 4 bases, and 4 bases lay outside the gene matches. Germline CDR1 reads MDHEN; CDR2 reads SYDVKM. CDR3 length equals 14 residues. The CDR3 here is CASSWMGGYNEQFF. The CDR3 DNA reads TGTGCCAGCAGTTGGATGGGGGGGTACAATGAGCAGTTCTTC.

Ten or more counts support this clonotype. The chain links TRBV5-1 to TRBJ1-2; 8 bases fit TRBD1. The CDR3 has 16 amino acids. Germline V gene sequence: CDR1 SGHRS, CDR2 YFSETQ. After removal of 4 bases from V and 6 bases from J, the junction contained 14 bases not matched to a gene. For the CDR3, the DNA is TGCGCCAGCAGCCCGGGACAGGCACCCCCCCTGGATGGCTACACCTTC. Protein sequence: CASSPGQAPPLDGYTF.

With respect to this clonotype: This clone may be a read error of a much larger clone one base away. The chain is built from TRBV7-9 and TRBJ1-2, with D possibly TRBD1 on 5 matching bases. Per germline, CDR1 SEHNR and CDR2 FQNEAQ (reference sequence). The CDR3 spans 15 residues. The germline V and J ends were trimmed by 5 bases and 8 bases, with 21 bases remaining between them. The CDR3 bases are TGTGCCAGCAGCCCAGTCGGGGGTGATTCGGAAGGCTACACCTTC. This gives the protein CASSPVGGDSEGYTF.

This clonotype has ten or more counts. The V gene is TRBV7-6, the J gene TRBJ2-7; D is perhaps TRBD1 (6 bases). The CDR3 has 13 residues. Germline V gene data show CDR1 as SGHVS and CDR2 as FNYEAQ. V shed 4 bases and J shed 0 bases, with 7 bases lying between them. This chain's CDR3 is CASSWGPSYEQYF. CDR3 in DNA: TGTGCCAGCAGCTGGGGGCCCTCCTACGAGCAGTACTTC. Full variable domain (missing parts from reference TRBV7-6 and TRBJ2-7): GAGVSQSPRYKVTKRGQDVALRCDPISGHVSLYWYRQALGQGPEFLTYFNYEAQQDKSGLPNDRFSAERPEGSISTLTIQRTEQRDSAMYRCASSWGPSYEQYFGPGTRLTVT.

This clonotype was found many times. The rearrangement links TRBV9 to TRBJ1-1; D gene unclear. Per germline, CDR1 SGDLS and CDR2 YYNGEE. The CDR3 contains 14 residues. Trimming left V 3 bases short and J 0 bases short, with 9 bases between. The CDR3 region is CASSASGMNTEAFF. The DNA for the CDR3 is TGTGCCAGCAGCGCATCGGGGATGAACACTGAAGCTTTCTTT.

This clonotype was recorded at least ten times. The chain has TRBV20-1 and TRBJ1-5; TRBD1 is a possible D gene (5 bases). The germline V and J ends were trimmed by 5 bases and 7 bases, with 18 bases remaining between them. The CDR3 loop spans 14 amino acids. Germline CDR1 DFQATT, CDR2 SNEGSKA (reference sequence). CDR3 amino acids: CSAGYRDRGQPQHF. The CDR3 DNA is TGCAGTGCTGGTTACCGGGACCGGGGGCAGCCCCAGCATTTT.

This clonotype was seen at least ten times. The chain links TRBV7-6 to TRBJ1-1, with no clear D. V was trimmed by 5 bases and J by 1 base, leaving 8 bases between them. The germline V gene encodes CDR1 SGHVS and CDR2 FNYEAQ. The CDR3 has 13 residues. This chain's CDR3 is CASSNRGNTEAFF. The CDR3 coding sequence is TGTGCCAGCAGCAACCGGGGGAACACTGAAGCTTTCTTT.

There are many counts of this clonotype. This chain connects TRBV11-3 to TRBJ2-1; possibly TRBD1 for D (6 bases). This CDR3 comprises 16 residues. Trimming pared 5 bases from V and 0 bases from J, leaving 14 bases between. The V gene's germline CDR1 is SGHNT and CDR2 YENEEA. The CDR3: CASSVGQSSSYNEQFF. In DNA form, the CDR3 reads TGTGCCAGCAGCGTTGGACAGTCGAGCTCCTACAATGAGCAGTTCTTC.

This clonotype was observed many times. V is TRBV5-5 and J is TRBJ2-7, with D perhaps being TRBD1 or TRBD2 (6 bases each). V was clipped by 4 bases and J by 6 bases, with 11 bases between them. The germline V gene has CDR1 SGHKS and CDR2 YYEKEE (reference sequence). The CDR3 loop spans 12 amino acids. The CDR3 nucleotides read TGTGCCAGCAGCCTAGGGGGAGGCGAGCAGTACGTC. Amino acids: CASSLGGGEQYV.

In its sample, this clonotype was seen many times. The gene calls are TRBV6-2 or TRBV6-3 and TRBJ2-2, with D hard to call. V was shortened by 3 bases and J by 4 bases, with 9 bases between the two germline ends. The CDR3 length is 14 residues. Germline CDR1 MNHEY, CDR2 SVGEGT. CDR3 bases: TGTGCCAGCAGTTATTTTAGACCCACCGGGGAGCTGTTTTTT. It codes for CASSYFRPTGELFF.

This clonotype was counted at least ten times. V is TRBV6-6 and J is TRBJ1-2, with D uncertain. CDR1 MNHNY and CDR2 SVGAGI come from the germline V gene (reference sequence). The CDR3 spans 13 residues. With 6 bases removed from V and 8 bases from J, the gap between germline ends came to 16 bases. CDR3 loop: CASSTPLGWGYTF. The DNA of the CDR3 is TGTGCCAGCAGCACCCCTCTGGGTTGGGGCTACACCTTC.

Ten or more counts support this clonotype. This chain uses TRBV7-9 with TRBJ2-3; D is unclear. V was clipped by 1 base and J by 5 bases, with 7 bases between them. Germline lookup yields CDR1 SEHNR and CDR2 FQNEAQ (reference sequence). This CDR3 contains 13 residues. CDR3 amino acids: CASSLVLGDTQYF. The CDR3 DNA reads as TGTGCCAGCAGCTTAGTTCTGGGAGATACGCAGTATTTT.

This clonotype has at least ten counts. The gene calls are TRBV7-2 and TRBJ2-7, with D unresolved. Germline V gene lookup returns CDR1 SGHTA and CDR2 FQGNSA. Trimming removed 4 bases from V and 3 bases from J, with 4 bases in between. The CDR3 consists of 11 residues. The CDR3 reads CASSSYYEQYF. The CDR3 DNA reads TGTGCCAGCAGCTCTTACTACGAGCAGTACTTC.

This clonotype was observed at least ten times. V gene TRBV15 combines with J gene TRBJ1-2; 8 bases match TRBD1. Losses at the gene ends were 9 bases for V and 4 bases for J; bases not matched to a gene: 10. Germline-derived CDR1 and CDR2 are LNHNV and YYDKDF (reference sequence). This CDR3 is 14 amino acids long. The CDR3 nucleotides are TGTGCCACTAGGAGCTCGGACAGGGTCTATGGCTACACCTTC. Amino acids: CATRSSDRVYGYTF.

This clonotype was detected ten times or more. The J gene is TRBJ1-2, the V gene TRBV7-8; D unresolved. Germline CDR1 is SGHVS and CDR2 is FQNEAQ. The CDR3 is made up of 12 amino acids. Trimming pared 5 bases from V and 6 bases from J, leaving 10 bases between. CDR3 region: CASSQRWDGYTF. The CDR3 nucleotides read TGTGCCAGCAGCCAACGCTGGGATGGCTACACCTTC.

This clonotype appeared many times. This rearrangement joins TRBV6-1 to TRBJ2-7; perhaps D is TRBD1 or TRBD2 (5 bases each). The V gene lost 1 base and the J gene lost 1 base, with 5 bases spanning the gap. The CDR3 consists of 13 residues. CDR1 is MNHNS, CDR2 SASEGT, per germline. The CDR3 loop reads CASSEGGSYEQYF. Written as DNA, the CDR3 is TGTGCCAGCAGTGAAGGGGGGTCCTACGAGCAGTACTTC.

This clonotype is medium-sized in the sample. The rearrangement joins TRBV10-3 to TRBJ2-7; TRBD2 agrees at 8 bases. With 2 bases clipped from V and 2 bases from J, the junction kept 5 bases outside the gene matches. The CDR3 totals 15 residues. CDR1 and CDR2 from the germline V gene are ENHRY and SYGVKD. For the CDR3, the DNA is TGTGCCATCAGTGAGGGTAGCGGGATTGCCTACGAGCAGTACTTC. Encoded protein: CAISEGSGIAYEQYF.

This clonotype was detected ten times or more. The chain combines TRBV5-1 with TRBJ2-5; D gene ambiguous. The CDR3 is 12 amino acids. CDR1 and CDR2 (germline): SGHRS, YFSETQ. V lost 4 bases and J 5 bases, leaving 9 bases between the germline ends. The CDR3: CASSGRDETQYF. CDR3 nucleotides: TGCGCCAGCAGCGGGCGTGATGAGACCCAGTACTTC.

As for this clonotype: Possible read error: a much larger clone is one base away. The V gene is TRBV11-3, the J gene TRBJ2-5, with 13 bases aligning to TRBD2. This CDR3 comprises 16 residues. CDR1 and CDR2 from the germline V gene are SGHNT and YENEEA. The CDR3 sequence is CVSSSGLAGDGETQYF. The CDR3 DNA follows: TGTGTCAGCAGCTCCGGACTAGCGGGGGACGGAGAGACCCAGTACTTC.